This TCR beta chain was captured in a study of blood T cell repertoires in COVID-19. The study drew participants aged about 18 to 95 years from approximately 23 US areas. Clinical histories supplied by participants themselves formed the basis of cohort assignment. V was clipped by 1 base and J by 2 bases; unmatched bases: 3. The germline CDR1 and CDR2 sequences are SGHRS and YFSETQ. The CDR3 totals 16 residues. In the original analysis: Estimates of nucleated cell counts were drawn from the amplification of reference gene primers. Sequencing used immunoSEQ multiplex PCR; TCRdb keeps in-frame clones, though not all of them. That table furnishes V, J and clone size, whereas the DNA furnished D and trimming. The sample consists of some 490,000 clones, about 85% of them appearing once.

The TCR sequence derives from a woman aged 55-69 years who had recovered from COVID-19. Input material: PBMCs or T cells enriched from blood (not recorded which). The rearrangement joins TRBV5-1 to TRBJ2-5; 12 nucleotides match TRBD2. DNA of the CDR3: TGCGCCAGCAGCTTGCAACTAGCGGGGGGACAAGAGACCCAGTACTTC. Translation gives CASSLQLAGGQETQYF.